This is a list of T cell receptor beta chains from one sample in a study of cytomegalovirus exposure and HLA in healthy donors. Profiling relied on immunoSEQ multiplex PCR, and the TCRdb table lists in-frame clones only, not all of them. Among about 120,000 clones listed, 85% were seen once. The specimen was PBMCs. These receptors were collected from a woman aged 25 to 39 in good health and CMV-seronegative. Both conserved end residues are part of each CDR3. A D gene is named only where the DNA matches it firmly.

TRBV18	TRBJ1-5	TRBD1	TGTGCCAGCTCACAAACGGGACAGGCGGACTTCGGCAATCAGCCCCAGCATTTT	CASSQTGQADFGNQPQHF
TRBV2	TRBJ2-1	TRBD2	TGTGCCAGCAGTTTACCGGGAGGACAGCAGTTCTTC	CASSLPGGQQFF
TRBV9	TRBJ1-5	-	TGTGCCAGCAGCCCTCATACCTGGGACTTCTACGGCAATCAGCCCCAGCATTTT	CASSPHTWDFYGNQPQHF
TRBV6-5	TRBJ2-7	-	TGTGCCAGCAGTTACTCGAAAGGGGCAAAGGCCGAGCAGTACTTC	CASSYSKGAKAEQYF
TRBV27	TRBJ1-1	TRBD1	TGTGCCAGCAGTCCCATTAGGACAGGGGGAGACTCTGAAGCTTTCTTT	CASSPIRTGGDSEAFF
TRBV7-9	TRBJ2-7	-	TGTGCCAGCAGCCCCGACAATTCCTACGAGCAGTACTTC	CASSPDNSYEQYF
TRBV25-1	TRBJ1-1	-	TGTGCCAGCAGGCCCAATAGGGGGACTGAAGCTTTCTTT	CASRPNRGTEAFF
TRBV7-8	TRBJ2-3	TRBD2	TGTGCCAGCAGCTCCCGACGACTAGCGGGGACAGATACGCAGTATTTT	CASSSRRLAGTDTQYF
TRBV6-5	TRBJ1-1	TRBD1	TGTGCCAGCAGTGGGGCAGGGGGCTGGGGAGCTTTCTTT	CASSGAGGWGAFF
TRBV7-2	TRBJ2-7	-	TGTGCCAGCAGCGACAGATACGAGCAGTACTTC	CASSDRYEQYF
TRBV28	TRBJ2-1	-	TGTGCCAGCAGTTCCTCCGGGGGCTCCTACAATGAGCAGTTCTTC	CASSSSGGSYNEQFF
TRBV19	TRBJ2-1	TRBD2	TGTGCCAGTAGTATAGGCGGGGGGACATACAATGAGCAGTTCTTC	CASSIGGGTYNEQFF
TRBV5-1	TRBJ2-2	TRBD2	TGCGCCAGCAGCTTTTCTAGGACTAGCGGGGGAAACACCGGGGAGCTGTTTTTT	CASSFSRTSGGNTGELFF